The 27 T cell receptor beta chains below come from one sample, sequenced in a study of cytomegalovirus exposure and HLA in healthy donors. In the PCR, 60 Vbeta and 13 Jbeta primers were used. This table comes from immunoSEQ multiplex PCR, and its TCRdb copy is limited to in-frame clones, with some not included. Its table lists fewer than 150,000 clones. Specimen: PBMCs. The receptor source for this set is a woman aged 55-75 years in good health and CMV-seronegative.

J is TRBJ2-2 and V is TRBV5-1; TRBD2 agrees at 11 bases. V was pared by 1 base and J by 1 base, with 3 bases of the junction left unmatched. Germline CDR1 reads SGHRS; CDR2 reads YFSETQ. The CDR3 has 17 amino acids. The CDR3 nucleotides read TGCGCCAGCAGCTTGTCTCTAGCGGGGGGGAACACCGGGGAGCTGTTTTTT. It yields the protein CASSLSLAGGNTGELFF.

The chain couples TRBV4-1 to TRBJ1-5, with 7 bases identical to TRBD1. V lost 4 bases and J lost 1; bases outside the gene matches: 10. Germline V CDR1 and CDR2: MGHRA, YSYEKL. This CDR3 spans 17 amino acids. Here the CDR3 reads CASSPDRGTESNQPQHF. The CDR3 bases are TGCGCCAGCAGCCCGGATCGTGGGACAGAAAGCAATCAGCCCCAGCATTTT.

This chain connects TRBV6-5 to TRBJ2-7; the match to TRBD1 covers 7 bases. Trimming cost V 6 bases and J 1 base; bases outside gene matches: 3. The CDR3 totals 13 residues. Germline values: CDR1 MNHEY, CDR2 SVGAGI. The CDR3, as DNA: TGTGCCAGCAGCCTGGACAGGTCCTACGAGCAGTACTTC. Amino acids: CASSLDRSYEQYF.

With regard to this clone: A junction end diverges from the germline sequence, so it may reflect a read error. The sample has other DNA sequences that encode this CDR3 too. The V and J genes are TRBV15 and TRBJ1-5; D might be TRBD1 (5 bases). Germline CDR1 LNHNV, CDR2 YYDKDF (reference sequence). CDR3 length: 16 amino acids. The CDR3 reads CATSAGTPDSNQPQHF. In DNA form, the CDR3 reads TGTGCCACCAGCGCCGGGACTCCGGATAGCAATCAGCCCCAGCATTTC.

The V gene is TRBV9, the J gene TRBJ1-1; perhaps TRBD1 as D (6 bases). The germline V gene has CDR1 SGDLS and CDR2 YYNGEE. Trimming left V 0 bases short and J 5 bases short, with 11 bases between. The CDR3 runs 14 residues. The DNA of the CDR3 is TGTGCCAGCAGCGTAGGTGTTCAGGGGACTGAAGCTTTCTTT. Amino acids: CASSVGVQGTEAFF.

The rearrangement links TRBV18 to TRBJ1-2; D is unresolved. CDR1 KGHSH and CDR2 LQKENI come from the germline V gene. The germline V and J ends were trimmed by 2 bases and 4 bases, with 17 bases remaining between them. CDR3 length: 16 residues. Here the CDR3 reads CASSPGVASSTYGYTF. DNA for the CDR3: TGTGCCAGCTCACCAGGAGTCGCTTCCTCGACCTATGGCTACACCTTC.

The genes are TRBV30 and TRBJ2-5; D might be TRBD1 (6 bases). The J call is doubtful: the DNA matches TRBJ2-7 better. The CDR3 has 14 residues. Looked up from germline, CDR1 is GTSNPN and CDR2 is SVGIG (reference sequence). CDR3 amino acids: CAWRARGTHYEQYF. CDR3 in DNA: TGTGCCTGGAGAGCCAGGGGAACTCACTACGAGCAGTACTTC.

The V gene is TRBV2, the J gene TRBJ2-7; D possibly corresponds to TRBD1 (5 bases). Germline CDR1 SNHLY, CDR2 FYNNEI. Trimming stripped 5 bases from V and 0 bases from J, with 14 bases between. This CDR3 has 15 residues. The CDR3 here is CASSRMTASSYEQYF. CDR3 bases: TGTGCCAGCAGTAGAATGACAGCCAGCTCCTACGAGCAGTACTTC.

CDR3 residues: CASRTGPGDSPLHF. DNA for the CDR3: TGTGCCAGCAGGACAGGCCCCGGGGATTCACCCCTCCACTTT. The chain employs TRBV2 and TRBJ1-6; tentative D call: TRBD1 (6 bases). Trimming took 6 bases from V and 8 from J, leaving 14 bases between them. Germline V gene data show CDR1 as SNHLY and CDR2 as FYNNEI. This CDR3 spans 14 amino acids.

The V call is TRBV28, the J call TRBJ2-1, with 7 bases identical to TRBD2. Germline CDR1 and CDR2: MDHEN and SYDVKM. With 4 bases clipped from V and 7 bases from J, the junction kept 7 bases outside the gene matches. This CDR3 has 14 amino acids. DNA of the CDR3: TGTGCCAGCAGTTCACCGGGAGCGGGGAATGAGCAGTTCTTC. Translated, it gives CASSSPGAGNEQFF. The whole variable domain, remainder taken from reference TRBV28 and TRBJ2-1, is DVKVTQSSRYLVKRTGEKVFLECVQDMDHENMFWYRQDPGLGLRLIYFSYDVKMKEKGDIPEGYSVSREKKERFSLILESASTNQTSMYLCASSSPGAGNEQFFGPGTRLTVL.

J is TRBJ2-3 and V is TRBV28; D gene uncertain. V lost 6 bases and J lost 1, with 5 bases in between. From germline, CDR1 is MDHEN and CDR2 SYDVKM. The CDR3 loop spans 12 amino acids. The CDR3 loop is CASSEGTDTQYF. In DNA form, the CDR3 reads TGTGCCAGCAGCGAGGGCACAGATACGCAGTATTTT.

The J gene is TRBJ2-7, the V gene TRBV9; no definite D call. The germline V and J ends were trimmed by 0 bases and 6 bases, with 7 bases remaining between them. CDR1 SGDLS and CDR2 YYNGEE come from the germline V gene. This CDR3 has 12 residues. CDR3 sequence reads: CASSVERGEQYF. CDR3 sequence (DNA): TGTGCCAGCAGCGTAGAGAGAGGCGAGCAGTACTTC. Combining the CDR3 with reference TRBV9 and TRBJ2-7 gives the whole variable domain DSGVTQTPKHLITATGQRVTLRCSPRSGDLSVYWYQQSLDQGLQFLIQYYNGEERAKGNILERFSAQQFPDLHSELNLSSLELGDSALYFCASSVERGEQYFGPGTRLTVT.

The V gene is TRBV10-3, the J gene TRBJ2-3, with 12 bases identical to TRBD1. V dropped 8 bases and J dropped 3; count of bases not matched to a gene: 24. The germline V gene has CDR1 ENHRY and CDR2 SYGVKD. CDR3 length equals 21 residues. CDR3 nucleotides: TGTGCCATCGGAGGGGACAGGGGGCCCGCGGCGGCGGGAGTCCCGACAGATACGCAGTATTTT. It encodes CAIGGDRGPAAAGVPTDTQYF.

V is TRBV29-1 and J is TRBJ2-5; 8 positions match TRBD1. This CDR3 spans 17 amino acids. The V gene's germline CDR1 is SQVTM and CDR2 ANQGSEA. V lost 4 bases to trimming and J lost 11 bases; unmatched junction nucleotides: 24. The CDR3 coding sequence is TGCAGCGTTGTCGTCTTCAAAGACAGGGGACCCTTGGGGGAGCAGTACTTC. This gives the protein CSVVVFKDRGPLGEQYF.

This chain uses TRBV1 with TRBJ1-1; TRBD1 reflects the table's D call only, with no check against the DNA. TRBV1 is flagged as a pseudogene. The CDR3 is made up of 16 amino acids. The CDR3 loop is CTTWDRSGLKNTEAFF. Written as DNA, the CDR3 is TGCACCACTTGGGACAGGAGCGGCCTGAAGAACACTGAAGCTTTCTTT.

The rearrangement links TRBV9 to TRBJ1-3, with D possibly matching TRBD1 (5 bases). Germline V gene data show CDR1 as SGDLS and CDR2 as YYNGEE. The CDR3 length is 18 residues. Between the trimmed V and J ends, which lost 3 bases and 5 bases, there was a span of 24 bases. CDR3 sequence (DNA): TGTGCCAGCAGCGCCTTGGGGGGACGGTTTTTCAATCGAAACACCATATATTTT. Protein product: CASSALGGRFFNRNTIYF.

The chain carries TRBV27 and TRBJ1-5; possibly TRBD1 for D (5 bases). From germline, CDR1 is MNHEY and CDR2 SMNVEV (reference sequence). This CDR3 has 15 residues. V was clipped by 0 bases and J by 4 bases, with 10 bases between them. CDR3 DNA sequence: TGTGCCAGCAGTTTATCGATAGGGGTTAATCAGCCCCAGCATTTT. Amino acid sequence: CASSLSIGVNQPQHF.

The chain is built from TRBV28 and TRBJ1-1; tentatively, D is TRBD1 (5 bases). Germline V CDR1 and CDR2: MDHEN, SYDVKM. This CDR3 has 12 residues. Trimming pared 8 bases from V and 7 bases from J, leaving 14 bases between. The chain's CDR3 is CASLDSSFEAFF. For the CDR3, the DNA is TGTGCCAGCCTCGACAGTTCCTTTGAAGCTTTCTTT.

The rearrangement uses TRBV18 and TRBJ2-7, with D possibly matching TRBD1 (7 bases). CDR1 is KGHSH and CDR2 is LQKENI in the germline V gene. V was clipped by 4 bases and J by 5 bases, with 18 bases between them. The CDR3 is 15 amino acids. The CDR3 coding sequence is TGTGCCAGCTCACAGACGACAGGGCGGGGTAACGAGCAGTACTTC. This codes for CASSQTTGRGNEQYF.

The chain employs TRBV6-6 and TRBJ2-7; D gene ambiguous. Germline CDR1 is MNHNY and CDR2 is SVGAGI (reference sequence). CDR3 length: 13 residues. Trimming took 6 bases from V and 6 from J, leaving 15 bases between them. This CDR3 is CASSPRSRSEQYF. DNA of the CDR3: TGTGCCAGCAGCCCCCGGTCCAGGTCCGAGCAGTACTTC.

The rearrangement links TRBV28 to TRBJ1-2; perhaps TRBD1 as D (5 bases). CDR1 and CDR2 from the germline V gene are MDHEN and SYDVKM. Trimming took 5 bases from V and 3 from J, leaving 7 bases between them. This CDR3 contains 12 residues. CDR3 loop: CASSLTDYGYTF. The CDR3 nucleotides read TGTGCCAGCAGTCTGACAGACTATGGCTACACCTTC.

The chain carries TRBV6-5 and TRBJ2-2; D might be TRBD1 (6 bases). Germline V gene sequence: CDR1 MNHEY, CDR2 SVGAGI. V was shortened by 0 bases and J by 0 bases, with 8 bases between the two germline ends. This CDR3 is 16 amino acids long. The CDR3 is CASSYSRTANTGELFF. CDR3 nucleotides: TGTGCCAGCAGTTACTCCCGGACAGCGAACACCGGGGAGCTGTTTTTT.

V usage is TRBV10-3 and J usage is TRBJ2-7, with D perhaps matching TRBD1 (5 bases). This CDR3 is built from 14 residues. V lost 2 bases and J 3 bases, leaving 11 bases between the germline ends. Germline CDR1 is ENHRY and CDR2 is SYGVKD. CDR3 region: CAISEVRVSYEQYF. The CDR3, as DNA: TGTGCCATCAGTGAGGTCAGGGTTAGCTACGAGCAGTACTTC.

A remark on this clone: At one end, the junction sequence differs from germline, possibly due to a read error. Here the CDR3 reads CASSRVDRLIYGCTF. CDR3 bases: TGTGCCAGCAGTCGGGTGGACAGACTCATATATGGCTGCACCTTC. V gene TRBV28 combines with J gene TRBJ1-2, with D possibly TRBD1 on 6 matching bases. CDR1 MDHEN and CDR2 SYDVKM come from the germline V gene. This CDR3 is built from 15 residues.

V usage is TRBV27 and J usage is TRBJ1-2; 10 nucleotides match TRBD1. Trimming at V came to 6 bases and at J to 4 bases, leaving 8 bases not matched to a gene. Germline V gene sequence: CDR1 MNHEY, CDR2 SMNVEV (reference sequence). This CDR3 contains 15 residues. In DNA, the CDR3 is TGTGCCAGCAGGGAAGCAGGACAGGGGGTCTATGGCTACACCTTC. Translation gives CASREAGQGVYGYTF.

The chain uses TRBV5-4 and TRBJ2-1, with D possibly TRBD2 on 6 matching bases. Trimming pared 3 bases from V and 4 bases from J, leaving 8 bases between. Germline V gene sequence: CDR1 SGHNT, CDR2 YYREEE (reference sequence). This CDR3 spans 13 amino acids. The CDR3 reads CASSSDYYNEQFF. The CDR3 DNA is TGTGCCAGCAGCTCGGACTATTACAATGAGCAGTTCTTC.

This chain joins TRBV7-9 and TRBJ2-7, with TRBD1 identical over 7 bases. The junction had 7 bases not matched to a gene; V was cut back by 2 bases and J by 6 bases. The CDR3 has 14 amino acids. Germline V CDR1 and CDR2: SEHNR, FQNEAQ (reference sequence). The CDR3 DNA follows: TGTGCCAGCAGCTTACGGGACAGTCGGAGCGAGCAGTACTTC. Amino acid sequence: CASSLRDSRSEQYF.